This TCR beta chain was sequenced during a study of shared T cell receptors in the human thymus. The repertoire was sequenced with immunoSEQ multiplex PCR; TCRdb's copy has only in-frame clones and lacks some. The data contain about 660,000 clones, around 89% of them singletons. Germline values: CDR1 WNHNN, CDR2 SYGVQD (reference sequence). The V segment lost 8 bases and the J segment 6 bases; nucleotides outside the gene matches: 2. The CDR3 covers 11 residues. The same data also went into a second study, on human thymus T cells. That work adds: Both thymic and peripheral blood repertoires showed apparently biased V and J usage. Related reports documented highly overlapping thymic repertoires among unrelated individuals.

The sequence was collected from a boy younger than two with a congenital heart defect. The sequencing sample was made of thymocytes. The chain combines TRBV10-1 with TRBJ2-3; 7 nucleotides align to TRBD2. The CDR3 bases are TGCGCCAGCCGGGGGGTGGATACGCAGTATTTT. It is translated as CASRGVDTQYF.